The rows below give T cell receptor beta chains drawn from one sample of a study of T cell repertoires in cytomegalovirus infection. TCRdb reprocessed the reads with MiXCR, giving one entry per CDR3 protein. The sample consists of 570,000 or so distinct CDR3 sequences, almost 40% of them appearing once. These receptors lack a known antigen. Sequences were derived from cultured PBMCs, sampled from culture after CMV antigen stimulation. All receptors derive from a human donor in good health (CMV status not recorded). Some clones in this sample may be carry-over from other donors' samples. The CDR3 runs from the conserved cysteine through the conserved F or W. A D gene is named only where the DNA matches it firmly. Size tells how often a clone was seen (once, few, many) or the class of an expanded clone, and some rows leave it out.

clone_size d_call j_call v_call cdr3_aa cdr3_nt
- - TRBJ2-7 TRBV14 CASSQNWWSSAYEQYF TGTGCCAGCAGCCAAAATTGGTGGTCTAGCGCCTACGAGCAGTACTTC
- TRBD1 TRBJ2-4 TRBV2 CASSKGAGNIQYF TGTGCCAGCAGTAAGGGGGCTGGGAACATTCAGTACTTC
- - TRBJ1-5 TRBV7-2 CASSLSVTVNQPQHF TGTGCCAGCAGCTTATCCGTGACAGTAAATCAGCCCCAGCATTTT
- - TRBJ1-5 TRBV30 CAWSVGREDQPQHF TGTGCCTGGAGTGTGGGCAGGGAGGATCAGCCCCAGCATTTT
few TRBD2 TRBJ2-7 TRBV6-6 CASTRHSGSPYEQYF TGTGCCAGCACCAGACATAGCGGGAGCCCCTACGAGCAGTACTTC
few - TRBJ2-3 TRBV4-2 CASSPEFTGGMTDTQYF TGTGCCAGCAGCCCTGAGTTTACGGGGGGCATGACAGATACGCAGTATTTT
few TRBD1 TRBJ2-7 TRBV6-5 CASSYSDRVSSYEQYF TGTGCCAGCAGTTACTCGGACAGGGTGAGCTCCTACGAGCAGTACTTC
once TRBD2 TRBJ2-1 TRBV6-5 CASTNRLAGGANEQFF TGTGCCAGCACGAATCGACTAGCGGGAGGGGCGAATGAGCAGTTCTTC
- TRBD1 TRBJ2-3 TRBV7-2 CASSPPPGTGADTQYF TGTGCCAGCAGCCCCCCCCCCGGGACAGGGGCAGATACGCAGTATTTT
few - TRBJ1-5 TRBV19 CASSIWTVDQPQHF TGTGCCAGTAGTATTTGGACCGTCGATCAGCCCCAGCATTTT
- - TRBJ2-1 TRBV20-1 CSARRDSYNEQFF TGCAGTGCTAGGCGGGACTCTTACAATGAGCAGTTCTTC
few - TRBJ2-2 TRBV19 CASSTIGRGNTGELFF TGTGCCAGTAGTACTATCGGTCGAGGGAACACCGGGGAGCTGTTTTTT
- TRBD2 TRBJ2-3 TRBV7-2 CASSPRGGETDTQYF TGTGCCAGCAGCCCCCGGGGGGGGGAGACAGATACGCAGTATTTT
- - TRBJ2-4 TRBV7-8 CASSPRGELAKNIQYF TGTGCCAGCAGTCCGAGGGGGGAACTAGCCAAAAACATTCAGTACTTC
- - TRBJ1-2 TRBV25-1 CASSEYRAGRYGYTF TGTGCCAGCAGTGAATATCGCGCAGGGCGGTATGGCTACACCTTC
few - TRBJ2-7 TRBV4-1 CASSQGSQGLSSYEQYF TGCGCCAGCAGCCAAGGTTCCCAGGGGCTTAGCTCCTACGAGCAGTACTTC